The T cell receptor beta chain described here comes from a study of blood T cell repertoires in COVID-19 (dated by TCRdb to 2018 to 2020). For the wider study: Collaborator samples came from the United States, Italy and Spain and covered acute and convalescent phases of COVID-19. HLA class I and class II types, where available, came from metadata supplied by the sample provider rather than from assay-based typing. A freely available public database, intended as a resource for researchers studying the immune response to SARS-CoV-2, is where the repertoires were released. The samples were drawn from the first 160 participants of the ongoing ImmuneRACE study and from about 1,200 subjects provided by 6 global collaborators. Subjects who had been exposed to COVID-19, were actively infected with it, or had recovered from it provided the deeply sampled blood TCRbeta repertoires that made up the dataset. The prospective study material was composed of cDNA or gDNA derived from T cells, B-cell-depleted T cells, or PBMCs. A de-identified subject ID, COVID-19 status, age in years and sex were almost always included in the sample metadata.

In Seattle, one collaborating source enrolled patients while the infection was active and tracked those patients longitudinally over the course of disease. Whole blood was collected in K2EDTA tubes by collaborating institutions according to the institutions' own protocols. For TCRbeta analysis, collaborators shipped samples as frozen whole blood, isolated PBMCs, or DNA extracted from either of those sample types. Compared with germline, V lacks 3 bases and J lacks 8 bases; bases without a gene match: 4. Measured from the cysteine to the phenylalanine, the CDR3 is 13 residues long. Only CDR3 DNA remains: 39 bases, in frame from the first base. Based on the germline V gene, the CDR1 and CDR2 sequences are MNHEY and SVGAGI. This clone was seen once. The clone's antigen remains unknown. Base qualities are not recorded, but no much larger clone differs from it by a single base. General findings and caveats noted by the study authors: How much clinical and demographic metadata was included differed by source and by participant, and the metadata was provided uncurated.

The immunoSEQ Assay, a bias-controlled multiplex PCR, was used to amplify TCRbeta CDR3 regions from genomic DNA. In the source study's methods: Nucleated cell counts per sample were estimated from amplification of reference gene primers within the assay. Sequence reads were collapsed and filtered to measure the absolute abundance of every unique TCRbeta CDR3 rearrangement. For each sample, productive Simpson clonality was calculated as the square root of Simpson's diversity index across productive rearrangements. TCRdb carries this immuneACCESS record with in-frame sequences only. Its versions omit some clonotypes, under half of them owing to an unresolved V gene in the studies checked, with the rest unexplained. The V and J calls and clone size come from that table; D and trimming were worked out from the DNA. The sample records 450,000 or so clones, nearly 90% of which are singletons. The top ten constitute over 0.7% of the sample.

The TCR sequence derives from a man between 18 and 35 years old with COVID-19, enrolled during active disease. Material for sequencing was peripheral blood. The chain employs TRBV6-5 and TRBJ1-1; 9 junctional bases match TRBD1. For the CDR3, the sequence is CASSYTGGGEAFF. Here is the DNA: TGTGCCAGCAGTTATACAGGGGGCGGCGAAGCTTTCTTT.